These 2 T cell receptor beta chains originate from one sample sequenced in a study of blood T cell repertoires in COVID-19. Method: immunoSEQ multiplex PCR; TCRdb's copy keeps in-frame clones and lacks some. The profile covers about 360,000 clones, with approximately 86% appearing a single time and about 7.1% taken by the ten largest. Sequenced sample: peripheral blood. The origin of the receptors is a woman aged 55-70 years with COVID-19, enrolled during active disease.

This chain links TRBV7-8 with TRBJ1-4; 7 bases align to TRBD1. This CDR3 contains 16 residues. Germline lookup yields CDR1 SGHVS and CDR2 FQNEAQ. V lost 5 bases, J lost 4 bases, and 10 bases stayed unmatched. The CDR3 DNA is TGTGCCAGCAGCCAGCAGACAGGGAACTATAATGAAAAACTGTTTTTT. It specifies CASSQQTGNYNEKLFF.

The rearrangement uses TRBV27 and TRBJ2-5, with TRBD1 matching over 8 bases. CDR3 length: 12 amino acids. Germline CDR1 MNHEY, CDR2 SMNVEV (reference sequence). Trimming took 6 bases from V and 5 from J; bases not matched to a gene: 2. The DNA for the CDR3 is TGTGCCAGCAGCGGGACAGGCGAGACCCAGTACTTC. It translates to CASSGTGETQYF.